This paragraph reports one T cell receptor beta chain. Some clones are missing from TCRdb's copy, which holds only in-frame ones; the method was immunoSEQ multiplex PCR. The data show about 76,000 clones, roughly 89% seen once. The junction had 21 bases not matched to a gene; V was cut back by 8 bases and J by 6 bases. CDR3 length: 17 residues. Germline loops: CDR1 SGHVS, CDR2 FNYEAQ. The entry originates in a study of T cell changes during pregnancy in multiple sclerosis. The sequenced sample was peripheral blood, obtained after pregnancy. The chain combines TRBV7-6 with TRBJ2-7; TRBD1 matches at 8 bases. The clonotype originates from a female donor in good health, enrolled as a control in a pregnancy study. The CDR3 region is CASVLSPRDRCIREQYF. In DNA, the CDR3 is TGTGCCAGCGTTTTATCTCCTCGGGACAGGTGTATCCGCGAGCAGTACTTC.